This is a list of T cell receptor beta chains from one sample in a study of neurological immune-mediated disorders. One entry per CDR3 protein, called by TCRdb with MiXCR from the 5' RACE reads. The profile shows 55,000 to 75,000 distinct CDR3 sequences, over 9.5% of them singletons. Sequencing was carried out using PBMCs. Every receptor here comes from a woman aged 60 to 75 with HTLV-1-associated myelopathy (HAM/TSP). Both conserved end residues are part of each CDR3. A D gene is named only where the DNA matches it firmly. Only part of the rows carry a size: once, few, many, or a class if the clone is expanded.

v_call	clone_size	d_call	j_call	cdr3_nt	cdr3_aa
TRBV27	.	.	TRBJ2-1	TGTGCCAGCAGTTTATCACCCCATGGCGGGACAAGCTCCTACAATGAGCAGTTCTTC	CASSLSPHGGTSSYNEQFF
TRBV5-6	many	TRBD2	TRBJ2-5	TGTGCCAGCAGCTTGGGGTTAGCGGGAGGAGTTCCAGAGACCCAGTACTTC	CASSLGLAGGVPETQYF
TRBV5-1	many	TRBD1	TRBJ2-7	TGCGCCAGCAGCTTGTGGGGGACAGGCCCCTCAGGGGGGGAGCAGTACTTC	CASSLWGTGPSGGEQYF
TRBV12-3/TRBV12-4	once	TRBD1	TRBJ2-3	TGTGCCAGCACCCCGGGACAGAGCACAGATACGCAGTATTTT	CASTPGQSTDTQYF
TRBV27	many	.	TRBJ2-1	TGTGCCAGCAGGAATCTAGGGCGGGTCGACAATGAGCAGTTCTTC	CASRNLGRVDNEQFF
TRBV4-1	many	TRBD1	TRBJ1-4	TGCGCCAGCACCTCCGGGACAGGGGGCTTAAAACTGTTTTTT	CASTSGTGGLKLFF
TRBV20-1	many	.	TRBJ2-4	TGCAGTGCTAGAGATCGGCTCTTAGCCAAAAACATTCAGTACTTC	CSARDRLLAKNIQYF
TRBV5-6	many	TRBD1	TRBJ2-1	TGTGCCAGCAGCATAGGGACAGGGTCCTTCAATGAGCAGTTCTTC	CASSIGTGSFNEQFF
TRBV10-3	many	TRBD2	TRBJ2-1	TGTGCCATCTCGGGACTAGCGAGTAATGAGCAGTTCTTC	CAISGLASNEQFF
TRBV20-1	many	TRBD2	TRBJ2-3	TGCAGTGCTAGTACACTAGCGGGAACAGATACGCAGTATTTT	CSASTLAGTDTQYF
TRBV5-1	many	.	TRBJ2-7	TGCGCCAGCAGCTTGGTGACCGGAACCTACGAGCAGTACTTC	CASSLVTGTYEQYF
TRBV7-2	many	.	TRBJ2-7	TGTGCCAGCAGCTCCACCGCCCGAGGCGAGCAGTACTTC	CASSSTARGEQYF
TRBV27	many	.	TRBJ1-2	TGTGCCAGCAGTCTATCCGGCGAGTCACTGAACTATGGCTACACCTTC	CASSLSGESLNYGYTF
TRBV12-5	.	.	TRBJ1-1	TGTGCTAGTGGTGCCCTACAGCCGAACGCTGAAGCTCTCTTC	CASGALQPNAEALF
TRBV7-3	many	.	TRBJ2-1	TGTGCCAGCAGCTTGTTTGGGAATGAGCAGTTCTTC	CASSLFGNEQFF
TRBV10-2	many	.	TRBJ2-1	TGCGCCAGCAGCAAGGGGTCGGATTTCGGGAATGAGCAGTTCTTC	CASSKGSDFGNEQFF
TRBV4-1	many	TRBD1	TRBJ1-1	TGCGCCAGCAGCCAACTTGGACAGGGTAAGACGACTTTCTTT	CASSQLGQGKTTFF
TRBV5-1	.	TRBD2	TRBJ2-3	TGCGCCAGCAGGGATCAAGCGGGAGGAGGAGATACGCAGTATTTT	CASRDQAGGGDTQYF
TRBV4-1	many	.	TRBJ1-2	TGCGCCAGCAGCCAAGAGGGTGGTGGGGTGGGGGGCTACACCTTC	CASSQEGGGVGGYTF
TRBV6-1	many	TRBD1	TRBJ2-5	TGTGCCAGCAGGATACAGGGGGCGAAAGAGACCCAGTACTTC	CASRIQGAKETQYF
TRBV12-3/TRBV12-4	many	.	TRBJ2-1	TGTGCCAGCAGTTTGAATCGATGGAATGAGCAGTTCTTC	CASSLNRWNEQFF
TRBV2	many	.	TRBJ1-4	TGTGCCAGCAGTGAAGAGGGGGAAAAACTGTTTTTT	CASSEEGEKLFF
TRBV12-3/TRBV12-4	many	.	TRBJ2-2	TGTGCCAGCAGGTTACGCCGGTCGGAAACCGGGGAGCTGTTTTTT	CASRLRRSETGELFF
TRBV5-1	many	.	TRBJ1-1	TGCGCCAGCAACGAGGGCAGGGGTAACGAAGCTTTCTTT	CASNEGRGNEAFF
TRBV20-1	many	.	TRBJ1-1	TGCAGTGCTAAACAGGGGAACACTGAAGCTTTCTTT	CSAKQGNTEAFF
TRBV6-6	many	TRBD1	TRBJ1-2	TGTGCCAGCAGTCAGACAGGGATGGGATTCTATGGCTACACCTTC	CASSQTGMGFYGYTF
TRBV5-1	.	.	TRBJ2-1	TGCGCCAGCAGCTTGAGTTGGGGCCCGAATGAGCAGTTCTTC	CASSLSWGPNEQFF
TRBV5-1	many	.	TRBJ1-3	TGCGCCAGCAGCTTGGAAGGGGGCTCTGGAAACACCATATATTTT	CASSLEGGSGNTIYF
TRBV5-1	many	.	TRBJ2-1	TGCGCCAGCAGCCCGGACAGTGGGAATGAGCAGTTCTTC	CASSPDSGNEQFF
TRBV7-2	many	.	TRBJ1-6	TGTGCCAGCAGCCCACGGTGGGGACGGGGTAATTCACCCCTCCACTTT	CASSPRWGRGNSPLHF
TRBV3-1	many	.	TRBJ2-7	TGTGCCAGCAGCCTCCGGGCCTACGAGCAGTACTTC	CASSLRAYEQYF